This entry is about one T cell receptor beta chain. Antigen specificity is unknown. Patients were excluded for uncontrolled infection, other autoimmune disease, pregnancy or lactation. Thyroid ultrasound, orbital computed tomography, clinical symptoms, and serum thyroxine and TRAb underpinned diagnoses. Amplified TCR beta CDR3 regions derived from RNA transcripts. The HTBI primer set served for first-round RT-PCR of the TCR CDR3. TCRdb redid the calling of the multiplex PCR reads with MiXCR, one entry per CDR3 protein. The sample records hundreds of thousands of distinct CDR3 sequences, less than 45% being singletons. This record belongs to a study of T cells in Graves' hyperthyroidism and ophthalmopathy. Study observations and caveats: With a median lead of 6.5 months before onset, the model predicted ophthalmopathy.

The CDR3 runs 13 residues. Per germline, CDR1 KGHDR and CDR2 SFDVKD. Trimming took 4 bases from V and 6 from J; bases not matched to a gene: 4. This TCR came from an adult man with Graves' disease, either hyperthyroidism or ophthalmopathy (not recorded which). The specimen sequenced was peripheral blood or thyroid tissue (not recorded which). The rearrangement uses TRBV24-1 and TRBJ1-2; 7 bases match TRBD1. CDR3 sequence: CATSDRDRDGYTF. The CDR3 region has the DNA TGTGCCACCAGTGACCGGGACAGAGATGGCTACACCTTC.